This T cell receptor beta chain derives from a study of patients and donors after allogeneic stem cell transplantation. TCRdb itself ran the RT-PCR reads through MiXCR, one entry per CDR3 protein. The repertoire holds more than 850,000 distinct CDR3 sequences, with roughly 18% as singletons. The CDR3 has 15 residues. The rearrangement joins TRBV21-1 to TRBJ2-7; the table's D call, TRBD1, was not checked against the DNA. TRBV21-1 is termed a pseudogene. Sequencing was carried out using blood, either unsorted or a sorted T cell fraction (not recorded which). This receptor was identified in a human donor who was either an allogeneic HSCT recipient or a stem cell or donor lymphocyte infusion donor (not recorded which). It is not recorded whose cells these are; they may come from a transplant donor. Here the CDR3 DNA reads TGTGCCAGCAGCAAAGCGCTCCCGGGCGGATACGAGCAGTACTTC. The encoded protein is CASSKALPGGYEQYF.